These 28 T cell receptor beta chains share one sample of origin, sequenced in a study of blood T cells in healthy people across ages. For the second PCR, which ran for roughly 6 to 11 cycles, a sample-barcoded 5' primer and a J-beta primer mix were used. TCRdb recomputed calls from the 5' RACE reads with MiXCR, one row per CDR3 protein. The sample carries fewer than 800,000 distinct CDR3 sequences, roughly 25% recorded once. The same sample was also used in a study of T cells of mothers and their children.

Sequencing was performed on blood. The receptors shown here come from a boy aged 10-17 years in good health.

The V gene is TRBV20-1, the J gene TRBJ1-3; D unclear. The V gene's germline CDR1 is DFQATT and CDR2 SNEGSKA (reference sequence). V was cut by 0 bases and J by 4 bases, with 16 bases left in between. This CDR3 contains 16 residues. The CDR3, as DNA: TGCAGTGCTAGAGATCTGGCCGGGTTCGGCGGAAACACCATATATTTT. Its translation is CSARDLAGFGGNTIYF.

The V and J genes are TRBV6-1 and TRBJ1-2; D gene ambiguous. The CDR3 has 12 amino acids. Trimming removed 6 bases from V and 7 bases from J, with 12 bases in between. CDR1 and CDR2 (germline): MNHNS, SASEGT. The CDR3 here is CASRNIIGGYTF. CDR3 DNA: TGTGCCAGCAGGAACATAATAGGTGGCTACACCTTC.

The chain links TRBV7-8 to TRBJ2-7, with a possible D match to TRBD2 (5 bases). This CDR3 has 16 residues. Germline CDR1 SGHVS, CDR2 FQNEAQ. V lost 1 base and J 2 bases, leaving 15 bases between the germline ends. CDR3 region: CASSLVGSSLPYEQYF. CDR3 nucleotide sequence: TGTGCCAGCAGCTTAGTGGGGTCTAGCCTCCCCTACGAGCAGTACTTC. Complete variable domain (other parts from reference TRBV7-8 and TRBJ2-7): GAGVSQSPRYKVAKRGQDVALRCDPISGHVSLFWYQQALGQGPEFLTYFQNEAQLDKSGLPSDRFFAERPEGSVSTLKIQRTQQEDSAVYLCASSLVGSSLPYEQYFGPGTRLTVT.

This clonotype was detected only a few times. This chain joins TRBV7-9 and TRBJ2-7; D is undetermined. Germline lookup yields CDR1 SEHNR and CDR2 FQNEAQ (reference sequence). This CDR3 has 16 amino acids. Trimming pared 3 bases from V and 3 bases from J, leaving 18 bases between. The CDR3 region is CASSFLSWQAHYEQYF. CDR3 DNA sequence: TGTGCCAGCAGCTTTTTGTCTTGGCAGGCACACTACGAGCAGTACTTC.

This clonotype was observed many times. V usage is TRBV9 and J usage is TRBJ2-7; 10 bases match TRBD2. Germline lookup yields CDR1 SGDLS and CDR2 YYNGEE. V dropped 4 bases and J dropped 4; count of bases not matched to a gene: 5. The CDR3 runs to 14 residues. The CDR3, as DNA: TGTGCCAGCAGCCCCAGCGGGAGGGTTTACGAGCAGTACTTC. Translation: CASSPSGRVYEQYF.

The CDR3 bases are TGCAGTGCTAGGGAAGGGACAGACTATGGCTACACCTTC. It specifies CSAREGTDYGYTF. V gene TRBV20-1 combines with J gene TRBJ1-2; 7 positions match TRBD1. The CDR3 is 13 residues long. In germline, CDR1 is DFQATT, CDR2 SNEGSKA (reference sequence). J was trimmed by 3 bases and V by 3 bases; bases with no gene match: 4.

As for this clonotype: At one boundary the junction diverges from the germline segment, which might be a read error. The chain recombines TRBV7-9 with TRBJ2-1; no clear D. The germline CDR1 and CDR2 sequences are SEHNR and FQNEAQ (reference sequence). The CDR3 runs to 10 residues. The CDR3: CAGSFNEQFF. The CDR3 DNA reads as TGTGCCGGCAGCTTTAATGAGCAGTTCTTC. Full variable domain (rest looked up from reference TRBV7-9 and TRBJ2-1): DTGVSQNPRHKITKRGQNVTFRCDPISEHNRLYWYRQTLGQGPEFLTYFQNEAQLEKSRLLSDRFSAERPKGSFSTLEIQRTEQGDSAMYLCAGSFNEQFFGPGTRLTVL.

The CDR3 DNA follows: TGTGCCAGCAGCCCTGGACTAGCGGGTCAGAACATTCAGTACTTC. It yields the protein CASSPGLAGQNIQYF. This chain connects TRBV7-2 to TRBJ2-4, with TRBD2 identical over 11 bases. The CDR3 is 15 amino acids. Germline CDR1 SGHTA, CDR2 FQGNSA. The V gene end was trimmed by 5 bases and the J gene end by 7 bases; junction bases not matched to a gene: 7.

The chain links TRBV7-9 to TRBJ1-4; D is uncertain. The V and J ends lost 0 bases and 8 bases respectively, with 22 bases between them. CDR3 length: 18 residues. Germline V gives CDR1 SEHNR, CDR2 FQNEAQ (reference sequence). The CDR3 coding sequence is TGTGCCAGCAGCTTAGCGATGGTAACCTTAGGACCGAGGGAAAAACTGTTTTTT. The encoded protein is CASSLAMVTLGPREKLFF.

This clonotype was picked up a small number of times. The genes are TRBV28 and TRBJ1-5; D is undetermined. The CDR3 sequence is 10 residues long. Germline V gene sequence: CDR1 MDHEN, CDR2 SYDVKM. The V end lost 4 bases, the J end lost 9 bases, and 4 bases lay between the germline ends. In DNA form, the CDR3 reads TGTGCCAGCAGTTCCTGGCCCCAGCATTTT. Residues: CASSSWPQHF.

V usage is TRBV6-5 and J usage is TRBJ2-3, with D tentatively TRBD2 (5 bases). This CDR3 comprises 16 residues. V lost 6 bases, J lost 3 bases, and 19 bases lay in between. Germline lookup yields CDR1 MNHEY and CDR2 SVGAGI. CDR3 residues: CASRTVRIGVTDTQYF. The CDR3, as DNA: TGTGCCAGCAGAACGGTTCGAATCGGGGTTACAGATACGCAGTATTTT.

There are many counts of this clonotype. The CDR3 protein is CASSVGGSYEQYF. CDR3 in DNA: TGTGCCAGTAGTGTTGGAGGCTCCTACGAGCAGTACTTC. This chain uses TRBV9 with TRBJ2-7; D possibly corresponds to TRBD2 (5 bases). CDR1 is SGDLS, CDR2 YYNGEE, per germline. Trimming took 8 bases from V and 0 from J, leaving 12 bases between them. CDR3 length equals 13 residues.

This clonotype was seen ten or more times. V gene TRBV9 combines with J gene TRBJ1-1; D unresolved. The CDR3 loop spans 14 amino acids. Germline V gives CDR1 SGDLS, CDR2 YYNGEE. The V gene lost 0 bases and the J gene lost 1 base, with 7 bases spanning the gap. The CDR3 region is CASSVAGRNTEAFF. The CDR3 DNA is TGTGCCAGCAGCGTAGCTGGCAGGAACACTGAAGCTTTCTTT.

This clonotype showed up just a few times. The rearrangement uses TRBV4-2 and TRBJ2-1, with D unclear. This CDR3 has 13 residues. Trimming left V 1 base short and J 7 bases short, with 8 bases between. Germline lookup yields CDR1 LGHNA and CDR2 YNFKEQ. In DNA, the CDR3 is TGTGCCAGCAGCCAAGGGGAACTGAATGAGCAGTTCTTC. Its translation: CASSQGELNEQFF.

The chain combines TRBV2 with TRBJ2-5; possibly TRBD1 for D (6 bases). Germline assignment: CDR1 SNHLY and CDR2 FYNNEI. CDR3 length: 17 amino acids. V was clipped by 4 bases and J by 0 bases, with 18 bases between them. The CDR3 loop is CASSGPTGQPYQETQYF. As DNA, the CDR3 is TGTGCCAGCAGTGGCCCGACGGGACAACCGTACCAAGAGACCCAGTACTTC.

The chain links TRBV12-3 or TRBV12-4 to TRBJ1-1; D not resolved. Trimming stripped 5 bases from V and 6 bases from J, with 13 bases between. This CDR3 comprises 13 residues. The CDR3 DNA is TGTGCCAGCAGTCTAGACGGGCGACCTGAAGCTTTCTTT. The encoded protein is CASSLDGRPEAFF.

The sample holds a few counts of this clonotype. The chain joins TRBV28 to TRBJ2-7; TRBD1 aligns across 8 bases. J gave up 3 bases and V 6 bases, and 4 bases lay outside the gene matches. Germline V gene data show CDR1 as MDHEN and CDR2 as SYDVKM. This CDR3 is 13 amino acids long. The chain's CDR3 is CASRPGQVYEQYF. The CDR3, as DNA: TGTGCCAGCAGGCCGGGACAGGTCTACGAGCAGTACTTC. The complete variable domain, with remaining parts taken from reference TRBV28 and TRBJ2-7, reads DVKVTQSSRYLVKRTGEKVFLECVQDMDHENMFWYRQDPGLGLRLIYFSYDVKMKEKGDIPEGYSVSREKKERFSLILESASTNQTSMYLCASRPGQVYEQYFGPGTRLTVT.

The chain is built from TRBV9 and TRBJ2-7; 8 bases are a match to TRBD1. CDR1 is SGDLS, CDR2 YYNGEE, per germline. This CDR3 contains 14 residues. Unmatched junction bases numbered 5, after V lost 3 bases and J lost 3 bases. The CDR3 DNA reads TGTGCCAGCAGCGACGGACAGGGCTTCTACGAGCAGTACTTC. Translated, it gives CASSDGQGFYEQYF.

This clonotype has only a few counts. The V call is TRBV14, the J call TRBJ1-1, with 9 bases aligning to TRBD1. The CDR3 loop spans 18 amino acids. Germline lookup yields CDR1 SGHDN and CDR2 FVKESK. V trimming: 5 bases; J trimming: 1 base; junction bases outside the gene matches: 14. CDR3 nucleotides: TGTGCCAGCAGCTCGACAGAGACAGGGGGGGATACGAACACTGAAGCTTTCTTT. Its translation: CASSSTETGGDTNTEAFF.

This clonotype has just a few counts. This sequence joins TRBV29-1 and TRBJ2-5, with D unresolved. Trimming removed 2 bases from V and 5 bases from J, with 12 bases in between. The germline V gene has CDR1 SQVTM and CDR2 ANQGSEA. The CDR3 length is 13 residues. The CDR3 DNA reads TGCAGCGTTGAACTAGAAGGGATCGAGACCCAGTACTTC. Protein: CSVELEGIETQYF.

This chain joins TRBV19 and TRBJ2-7; 14 positions agree with TRBD2. The CDR3 is 15 amino acids. V trimming: 5 bases; J trimming: 4 bases; junction bases outside the gene matches: 4. The germline V gene has CDR1 LNHDA and CDR2 SQIVND (reference sequence). The CDR3 here is CASSAGLAGVYEQYF. In nucleotides, the CDR3 is TGTGCCAGTAGTGCGGGACTAGCGGGAGTATACGAGCAGTACTTC.

In this sample, this clonotype turned up a few times. The chain couples TRBV6-2 or TRBV6-3 to TRBJ2-7, with a possible D match to TRBD1 (5 bases). V was shortened by 7 bases and J by 6 bases, with 13 bases between the two germline ends. The V gene's germline CDR1 is MNHEY and CDR2 SVGEGT. The CDR3 covers 12 residues. The CDR3 DNA follows: TGTGCCAGCACCGACCAGGGTTTCGAGCAGTACTTC. Its translation is CASTDQGFEQYF.

The rearrangement joins TRBV2 to TRBJ2-3, with unresolved D. The CDR3 totals 13 residues. The germline V and J ends were trimmed by 3 bases and 4 bases, with 8 bases remaining between them. Germline CDR1 reads SNHLY; CDR2 reads FYNNEI. This CDR3 reads CASSDFSPDTQYF. DNA of the CDR3: TGTGCCAGCAGTGATTTCTCTCCAGATACGCAGTATTTT.

This clonotype has a handful of counts. V is TRBV6-1 and J is TRBJ2-1, with D maybe TRBD2 (6 bases). The germline CDR1 and CDR2 sequences are MNHNS and SASEGT. The length of the CDR3 is 15 residues. V lost 7 bases, J lost 12 bases, and 25 bases lay in between. CDR3 DNA sequence: TGTGCCAGCACCGCCGAAGGAGGGGAAAATGAGCGGCAGTTCTTC. Encoded protein: CASTAEGGENERQFF.

A few counts support this clonotype. The chain has TRBV29-1 and TRBJ1-4, with D unresolved. CDR3 length: 13 amino acids. Germline loops: CDR1 SQVTM, CDR2 ANQGSEA. Trimming pared 4 bases from V and 0 bases from J, leaving 6 bases between. CDR3 in amino acids: CSVVVATNEKLFF. CDR3 in DNA: TGCAGCGTTGTGGTCGCAACTAATGAAAAACTGTTTTTT.

The chain has TRBV7-9 and TRBJ1-2, with D perhaps TRBD1 (5 bases). Trimming removed 0 bases from V and 5 bases from J, with 10 bases in between. CDR3 length: 14 residues. Germline V CDR1 and CDR2: SEHNR, FQNEAQ (reference sequence). The CDR3 DNA follows: TGTGCCAGCAGCTTAGCCCAGGGAGGGTATGGCTACACCTTC. Its translation is CASSLAQGGYGYTF.

This chain connects TRBV2 to TRBJ2-2, with 9 nucleotides matching TRBD1. Germline lookup yields CDR1 SNHLY and CDR2 FYNNEI. The CDR3 covers 14 residues. J gave up 1 base and V 6 bases, and 0 bases lay outside the gene matches. The CDR3 reads CASRGQGNTGELFF. The CDR3 bases are TGTGCCAGCAGGGGACAGGGGAACACCGGGGAGCTGTTTTTT.

There are a few counts of this clonotype. CDR3 bases: TGCGCCAGCAGCTCGAAAACCCCGGGACTAGCGTTTGAGCAGTTCTTC. This encodes CASSSKTPGLAFEQFF. The chain is built from TRBV5-1 and TRBJ2-1, with TRBD2 matching 10 bases. The CDR3 covers 16 residues. Germline assignment: CDR1 SGHRS and CDR2 YFSETQ. Trimming cost V 3 bases and J 9 bases; bases outside gene matches: 12.